Following are 9 T cell receptor beta chains from one sample sequenced in a study of cytomegalovirus exposure and HLA in healthy donors (dated by TCRdb to between 2016 and 2019). Libraries were prepared through the immunoSEQ multiplex PCR assay. This immuneACCESS table, as held by TCRdb, lists in-frame sequences with V and J called but not all clones. Of the missing ones, under half trace to an unresolved V gene in checked studies; the others have no known cause. Across this sample there are about 65,000 clones, with about 91% seen only once. Roughly 1.3% of the sample goes to the ten largest clones. The sample consisted of PBMCs. The receptors here all came from a woman aged 18-29 years in good health and CMV-seronegative.

This clone was recorded a few times. The rearrangement joins TRBV5-1 to TRBJ2-7, with 11 positions matching TRBD2. The CDR3 totals 15 residues. CDR1 and CDR2 from the germline V gene are SGHRS and YFSETQ. V lost 4 bases, J lost 0 bases, and 3 bases stayed unmatched. CDR3 in amino acids: CASSPGLADSYEQYF. CDR3 bases: TGCGCCAGCAGCCCGGGACTAGCGGACTCCTACGAGCAGTACTTC.

This chain joins TRBV4-2 and TRBJ1-5; 10 bases match TRBD1. CDR1 LGHNA and CDR2 YNFKEQ come from the germline V gene. CDR3 length: 17 amino acids. The ends lost 0 bases at V and 5 bases at J; junction bases unmatched: 7. The CDR3 DNA is TGTGCCAGCAGCCAAGATGGGCCGGGACAGGGGTATCAGCCCCAGCATTTT. Protein: CASSQDGPGQGYQPQHF.

The V call is TRBV15, the J call TRBJ1-3, with D possibly being TRBD1 (5 bases). Germline-derived CDR1 and CDR2 are LNHNV and YYDKDF (reference sequence). V was clipped by 0 bases and J by 6 bases, with 12 bases between them. The CDR3 length is 15 residues. The CDR3, as DNA: TGTGCCACCAGCAGAGATCAGGGTGCTGAAAACACCATATATTTT. Translated, it gives CATSRDQGAENTIYF.

This chain uses TRBV4-1 with TRBJ2-5; D is uncertain. Germline CDR1 reads MGHRA; CDR2 reads YSYEKL. The ends were cut back, 3 bases at V and 2 bases at J, with 7 bases in the middle. The CDR3 runs 13 residues. The DNA for the CDR3 is TGCGCCAGCAGCCAGTGGCAGCAAGAGACCCAGTACTTC. Encoded protein: CASSQWQQETQYF.

The chain recombines TRBV29-1 with TRBJ1-2, with TRBD1 as a possible D gene (6 bases). Germline values: CDR1 SQVTM, CDR2 ANQGSEA. V lost 3 bases and J 4 bases, leaving 12 bases between the germline ends. The CDR3 has 13 amino acids. DNA for the CDR3: TGCAGCGTTGAGACAACAGGGTTCTATGGCTACACCTTC. It translates to CSVETTGFYGYTF. Combining the CDR3 with reference TRBV29-1 and TRBJ1-2 gives the whole variable domain SAVISQKPSRDICQRGTSLTIQCQVDSQVTMMFWYRQQPGQSLTLIATANQGSEATYESGFVIDKFPISRPNLTFSTLTVSNMSPEDSSIYLCSVETTGFYGYTFGSGTRLTVV.

This chain uses TRBV27 with TRBJ2-7; 7 bases align to TRBD2. This CDR3 has 14 amino acids. Germline loops: CDR1 MNHEY, CDR2 SMNVEV (reference sequence). Unmatched junction bases numbered 2, after V lost 1 base and J lost 2 bases. CDR3 sequence (DNA): TGTGCCAGCAGTTTATATGGGGGGGCCTACGAGCAGTACTTC. Protein sequence: CASSLYGGAYEQYF.

This chain joins TRBV27 and TRBJ2-7; tentatively, D is TRBD2 (5 bases). This CDR3 has 14 residues. Germline values: CDR1 MNHEY, CDR2 SMNVEV (reference sequence). V lost 3 bases, J lost 3 bases, and 12 bases lay in between. CDR3 nucleotides: TGTGCCAGCAGTTTCGGACTTACCCACTACGAGCAGTACTTC. This gives the protein CASSFGLTHYEQYF.

The chain combines TRBV5-1 with TRBJ1-1; 7 bases are shared with TRBD1. Trimming cost V 4 bases and J 1 base; bases outside gene matches: 4. Germline-derived CDR1 and CDR2 are SGHRS and YFSETQ. The CDR3 is 14 residues long. The CDR3 DNA is TGCGCCAGCAGCCGCGGACAGGCGAACACTGAAGCTTTCTTT. This sequence encodes CASSRGQANTEAFF. The complete variable domain, with remaining parts taken from reference TRBV5-1 and TRBJ1-1, reads KAGVTQTPRYLIKTRGQQVTLSCSPISGHRSVSWYQQTPGQGLQFLFEYFSETQRNKGNFPGRFSGRQFSNSRSEMNVSTLELGDSALYLCASSRGQANTEAFFGQGTRLTVV.

The rearrangement uses TRBV27 and TRBJ2-3; TRBD2 matches at 8 bases. V shed 5 bases, J shed 4 bases, and the junction held 11 bases outside the gene matches. Per germline, CDR1 MNHEY and CDR2 SMNVEV (reference sequence). The CDR3 extends over 16 amino acids. The chain's CDR3 is CASSTRTSSTADTQYF. For the CDR3, the DNA is TGTGCCAGCAGTACGCGGACTAGCAGTACGGCAGATACGCAGTATTTT.